This T cell receptor (beta chain) was captured in a study of shared clonotypes between healthy human individuals. Study-wide background: The people who gave samples were two women and a few men aged 18 to 49.

Sequenced by immunoSEQ multiplex PCR; TCRdb stores in-frame clones only, minus some. Altogether about 2.4 million clones are present, roughly 93% being singletons, with the ten largest covering roughly 0.36%. From CD4+ cells came CD45RA+ naive and CD45RA-negative memory subsets. This CDR3 region has 13 residues. The chain employs TRBV12-2 and TRBJ2-5; the table's D gene call, TRBD1, was not cross checked with the DNA. TRBV12-2 is a pseudogene segment. Sequencing used naive CD4+ T cells from PBMCs. As to subset: CD45RA+ positively selected. This sequence originates from a man in his late teens or twenties in good health. Some clones in this sample may be carry-over from other donors' samples. CDR3 coding DNA: TGTGCAAGTCGCCCAGGATTTCAAGAGACCCAGTACTTC. Translation gives CASRPGFQETQYF.